This T cell receptor (beta chain) was documented in a study of blood T cell repertoires in COVID-19. The CDR3 extends over 14 amino acids. V dropped 4 bases and J dropped 5 bases, with 14 bases sitting between them. Germline V gene data show CDR1 as SGHKS and CDR2 as YYEKEE (reference sequence). The table came from immunoSEQ multiplex PCR; TCRdb's copy has only in-frame clones and leaves some out. Of about 410,000 clones in the sample, about 88% were seen once. This clonotype originated in a woman aged 40 to 55 with COVID-19, enrolled during active disease. The rearrangement joins TRBV5-5 to TRBJ2-3; a weak D match, TRBD2 (6 bases). Sample: peripheral blood. Here the CDR3 reads CASSPTLGGDTQYF. The CDR3 nucleotides read TGTGCCAGCAGCCCGACCTTGGGAGGAGATACGCAGTATTTT.